This TCR beta chain was identified during a study of T-cell reconstitution after alpha-beta-depleted transplantation in children. Study-wide findings and caveats: There were some patients whose high TCRbeta diversity at day 60 came from surviving recipient T cells and thymic progenitors. Two months or so post-transplant, alpha-beta T cells reportedly derived from several hundred expanded graft clones. From newly produced T cells came most of the T-cell counts and diversity one year after transplant.

Unique molecular identifiers were used in preparing the TCRbeta library. From the PCR reads, TCRdb called clonotypes with MiXCR, one entry per CDR3 protein. The data show 200,000 to 250,000 distinct CDR3 sequences, 7.5% to 9.5% seen once. This clonotype has a handful of counts. The antigen remains undetermined. Per the germline V gene, CDR1 is SGHRS and CDR2 is YFSETQ. V was pared by 5 bases and J by 1 base, with 12 bases between. There are 14 residues in the CDR3. The sequence was collected from a male patient aged 2 to 10 who had a stem cell transplant for acute myeloid leukemia, so the T cells may come from the graft donor. Sequencing used PBMCs, mostly from graft donor cells, obtained 360 days after TCRalphabeta/CD19-depleted stem cell transplant. The J gene is TRBJ1-1, the V gene TRBV5-1; maybe TRBD1 (6 bases). In nucleotides, the CDR3 is TGCGCCAGCAGTACCATGACAGGGAACACTGAAGCTTTCTTT. Translation: CASSTMTGNTEAFF.